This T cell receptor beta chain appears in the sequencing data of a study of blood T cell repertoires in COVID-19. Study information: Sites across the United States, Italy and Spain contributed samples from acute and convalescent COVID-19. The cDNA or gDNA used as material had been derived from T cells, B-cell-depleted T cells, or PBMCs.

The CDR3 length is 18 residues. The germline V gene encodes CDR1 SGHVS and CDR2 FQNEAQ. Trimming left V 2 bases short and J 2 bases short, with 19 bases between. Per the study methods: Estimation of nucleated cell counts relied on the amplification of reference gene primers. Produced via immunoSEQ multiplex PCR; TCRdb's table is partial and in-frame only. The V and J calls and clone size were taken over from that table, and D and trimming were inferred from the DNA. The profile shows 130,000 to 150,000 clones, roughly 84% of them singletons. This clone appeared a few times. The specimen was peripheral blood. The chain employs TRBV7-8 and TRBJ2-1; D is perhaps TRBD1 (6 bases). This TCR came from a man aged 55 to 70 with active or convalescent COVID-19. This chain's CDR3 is CASSLMSQGRGPYNEQFF. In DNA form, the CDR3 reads TGTGCCAGCAGCTTAATGTCCCAGGGCAGGGGCCCCTACAATGAGCAGTTCTTC.